These 20 T cell receptor beta chains were all obtained from the same sample, sequenced in a study of Graves' ophthalmopathy and Graves' hyperthyroidism. CDR3 regions of TCR beta were amplified from RNA transcripts. After a first-round RT-PCR with HTBI primers, a second-round multiplex PCR was run. Via MiXCR, TCRdb re-called the multiplex PCR reads, giving one row per CDR3 protein. The profile shows 360,000 or so distinct CDR3 sequences, approximately 20% of them singletons. Sequencing was performed on peripheral blood. Source of these receptors: a woman aged 18-29 years with Graves' ophthalmopathy.

At least ten counts were recorded for this clonotype. This chain uses TRBV12-3 or TRBV12-4 with TRBJ1-5, with 9 positions matching TRBD1. The CDR3 length is 15 residues. V lost 6 bases and J lost 5; bases outside the gene matches: 8. CDR3 protein: CASSLQGARDQPQHF. The CDR3 nucleotides read TGTGCCAGCAGCCTACAGGGGGCTCGGGATCAGCCCCAGCATTTT.

The sample holds many counts of this clonotype. The CDR3 sequence: CASSSFDSHEQYF. The CDR3 DNA reads as TGTGCCAGCAGTTCTTTTGACAGTCACGAGCAGTACTTC. V gene TRBV6-5 combines with J gene TRBJ2-7, with D maybe TRBD1 (5 bases). The CDR3 extends over 13 amino acids. Germline V lookup: CDR1 MNHEY, CDR2 SVGAGI. V lost 4 bases, J lost 5 bases, and 12 bases lay in between.

This clonotype was seen more than once but under ten times. CDR3 amino acids: CASSLSDREETQYF. CDR3 nucleotide sequence: TGTGCCAGCAGTTTATCGGACAGGGAAGAGACCCAGTACTTC. V gene TRBV28 combines with J gene TRBJ2-5; 8 bases match TRBD1. This CDR3 has 14 amino acids. Germline CDR1 and CDR2: MDHEN and SYDVKM. The J segment lost 3 bases and the V segment lost 1 base, leaving 1 base of the junction unmatched. The entire variable domain, with the rest obtained from reference TRBV28 and TRBJ2-5, is as follows: DVKVTQSSRYLVKRTGEKVFLECVQDMDHENMFWYRQDPGLGLRLIYFSYDVKMKEKGDIPEGYSVSREKKERFSLILESASTNQTSMYLCASSLSDREETQYFGPGTRLLVL.

This clonotype was counted ten times or more. The V gene is TRBV7-9, the J gene TRBJ2-5, with 9 bases lining up with TRBD2. V trimming: 10 bases; J trimming: 4 bases; junction bases outside the gene matches: 10. CDR1 and CDR2 from the germline V gene are SEHNR and FQNEAQ (reference sequence). The CDR3 covers 14 residues. The CDR3 protein is CAIPSRLAAETQYF. The CDR3 DNA reads as TGTGCCATCCCATCCCGACTAGCGGCAGAGACCCAGTACTTC.

The table lists this clonotype with many counts. The V call is TRBV6-1, the J call TRBJ2-2; a possible D gene is TRBD1 (6 bases). CDR1 is MNHNS, CDR2 SASEGT, per germline. The CDR3 has 14 residues. The V and J ends lost 8 bases and 0 bases respectively, with 10 bases between them. CDR3 nucleotides: TGTGCCAGCGGCGGACAGCCGAACACCGGGGAGCTGTTTTTT. This gives the protein CASGGQPNTGELFF.

This clonotype occurred many times. The genes are TRBV7-9 and TRBJ1-1; D is unclear. In germline, CDR1 is SEHNR, CDR2 FQNEAQ (reference sequence). The CDR3 extends over 16 amino acids. The V and J ends lost 6 bases and 0 bases respectively, with 17 bases between them. The CDR3 nucleotides read TGTGCCAGCAGGGCGGACCTAAGCCCGTTGAACACTGAAGCTTTCTTT. Translating gives CASRADLSPLNTEAFF.

This clonotype appeared many times. This sequence joins TRBV27 and TRBJ2-2; unclear D gene. The CDR3 has 16 amino acids. V was clipped by 5 bases and J by 9 bases, with 22 bases between them. CDR1 and CDR2 (germline): MNHEY, SMNVEV (reference sequence). Here the CDR3 reads CASSPLLTPLERELFF. The CDR3 coding sequence is TGTGCCAGCAGTCCTCTTCTGACCCCATTGGAACGGGAGCTGTTTTTT.

Many counts were recorded for this clonotype. The chain carries TRBV6-1 and TRBJ2-7; 12 bases fit TRBD1. V lost 6 bases to trimming and J lost 2 bases; unmatched junction nucleotides: 8. CDR1 MNHNS and CDR2 SASEGT come from the germline V gene. There are 16 residues in the CDR3. The DNA for the CDR3 is TGTGCCAGCAGAACATCGGGACAGGGGGCGACCTACGAGCAGTACTTC. It translates to CASRTSGQGATYEQYF.

This clonotype was counted at least ten times. The J gene is TRBJ1-1, the V gene TRBV12-3 or TRBV12-4, with D hard to call. This CDR3 has 15 residues. Trimming shortened V by 3 bases and J by 0 bases, and 11 bases separated the two germline ends. CDR3 bases: TGTGCCAGCAGTTTGAAACAGATCATGAACACTGAAGCTTTCTTT. Its translation: CASSLKQIMNTEAFF.

Ten or more counts support this clonotype. The chain combines TRBV6-1 with TRBJ1-2, with TRBD1 matching 9 bases. CDR3 size: 17 residues. CDR1 MNHNS and CDR2 SASEGT come from the germline V gene. The junction had 18 bases not matched to a gene; V was cut back by 5 bases and J by 8 bases. CDR3 bases: TGTGCCAGCAGTACCGGGACAGGGAGTCCCCGGGGTCGGGGCTACACCTTC. Amino acid sequence: CASSTGTGSPRGRGYTF.

This chain connects TRBV11-1 to TRBJ2-7, with D unresolved. Trimming left V 5 bases short and J 3 bases short, with 11 bases between. The CDR3 has 13 residues. Germline CDR1 SGHAT, CDR2 FQDESV (reference sequence). The CDR3 loop is CASSPPWDYEQYF. CDR3 nucleotides: TGTGCCAGCAGCCCTCCTTGGGACTACGAGCAGTACTTC.

This clonotype appeared many times. V gene TRBV6-5 combines with J gene TRBJ2-7; 10 bases align to TRBD1. The CDR3 length is 16 residues. The trim removed 0 bases at V and 3 bases at J, leaving 5 bases unmatched. The germline V gene has CDR1 MNHEY and CDR2 SVGAGI. CDR3 sequence (DNA): TGTGCCAGCAGTTACTCTCCGAGGGACAGGGGCTACGAGCAGTACTTC. The encoded protein is CASSYSPRDRGYEQYF.

This clonotype was seen many times. The J gene is TRBJ2-7, the V gene TRBV30; no firm D call. The CDR3 sequence is 12 residues long. Germline-derived CDR1 and CDR2 are GTSNPN and SVGIG (reference sequence). V lost 8 bases and J lost 4, with 15 bases in between. The CDR3 reads CAVPQPLYEQYF. The CDR3 coding sequence is TGTGCCGTGCCCCAACCCCTATACGAGCAGTACTTC.

This clonotype has a count of ten or more. The chain links TRBV7-2 to TRBJ2-5; possible D gene TRBD2, 6 bases. There are 14 residues in the CDR3. V lost 1 base, J lost 4 bases, and 10 bases lay in between. CDR1 is SGHTA and CDR2 is FQGNSA in the germline V gene. Written as DNA, the CDR3 is TGTGCCAGCAGCTTAGTCGCTAGCGCAGAGACCCAGTACTTC. This translates into CASSLVASAETQYF.

This clonotype was seen many times. The chain is built from TRBV5-1 and TRBJ1-3; D not resolved. V was shortened by 0 bases and J by 8 bases, with 15 bases between the two germline ends. Germline loops: CDR1 SGHRS, CDR2 YFSETQ. The CDR3 totals 15 residues. CDR3 DNA: TGCGCCAGCAGCTTGGCCATGCACTCCGGAGACACCATATATTTT. Translating it yields CASSLAMHSGDTIYF. Full variable domain (missing parts from reference TRBV5-1 and TRBJ1-3): KAGVTQTPRYLIKTRGQQVTLSCSPISGHRSVSWYQQTPGQGLQFLFEYFSETQRNKGNFPGRFSGRQFSNSRSEMNVSTLELGDSALYLCASSLAMHSGDTIYFGEGSWLTVV.

This clonotype was seen just once. The rearrangement joins TRBV20-1 to TRBJ1-2; TRBD1 matches 11 bases. V dropped 1 base and J dropped 3; count of bases not matched to a gene: 13. The CDR3 is 18 amino acids. Germline V gene sequence: CDR1 DFQATT, CDR2 SNEGSKA (reference sequence). Here the CDR3 reads CSARVTGTGGDPHYGYTF. The CDR3 DNA is TGCAGTGCTAGAGTCACCGGGACAGGGGGAGACCCACACTATGGCTACACCTTC.

This clonotype was observed a few times. CDR3 sequence reads: CASSVANTF. The CDR3 region has the DNA TGTGCCAGCAGCGTAGCCAACACCTTC. J is TRBJ1-2 and V is TRBV9; D not resolved. The CDR3 is 9 residues long. V lost 0 bases to trimming and J lost 12 bases, with 3 bases between them. Germline loops: CDR1 SGDLS, CDR2 YYNGEE.

This clonotype was picked up many times. The chain combines TRBV9 with TRBJ1-1; weak D call: TRBD1 (5 bases). Germline CDR1 and CDR2: SGDLS and YYNGEE. Trimming took off 0 bases at V and 5 bases at J, with 11 bases between the two ends. The CDR3 is 14 residues long. Here the CDR3 reads CASSVDQRGTEAFF. The CDR3 bases are TGTGCCAGCAGCGTAGACCAGCGGGGGACTGAAGCTTTCTTT.

The chain joins TRBV11-2 to TRBJ1-5, with 11 bases lining up with TRBD1. Looked up from germline, CDR1 is SGHAT and CDR2 is FQNNGV. With 0 bases clipped from V and 6 bases from J, the junction kept 7 bases outside the gene matches. The CDR3 contains 17 residues. The CDR3 is CASSLDPGQGGRQPQHF. The CDR3 nucleotides are TGTGCCAGCAGCTTAGATCCGGGACAGGGGGGTCGTCAGCCCCAGCATTTT.

This clonotype was seen many times. V is TRBV30 and J is TRBJ2-6; D perhaps matches TRBD1 (5 bases). Trimming pared 4 bases from V and 0 bases from J, leaving 16 bases between. Germline CDR1 reads GTSNPN; CDR2 reads SVGIG (reference sequence). The CDR3 is made up of 17 amino acids. CDR3 coding DNA: TGTGCCTGGACCCACAGGCCTAGTTTCTCTGGGGCCAACGTCCTGACTTTC. Protein product: CAWTHRPSFSGANVLTF.